There are a few counts of the clone carrying this T cell receptor (beta chain). This specimen comes from a study of cytomegalovirus exposure and HLA in healthy donors. V shed 6 bases, J shed 4 bases, and the junction held 2 bases outside the gene matches. The germline CDR1 and CDR2 sequences are MNHEY and SMNVEV (reference sequence). The CDR3 length is 12 residues. Clones were sequenced by immunoSEQ multiplex PCR, and TCRdb holds only the in-frame ones, with some missing. The data contain some 150,000 clones, around nine tenths of them singletons. The sequence came from a man between 18 and 29 years old in good health and CMV-seropositive. Sequencing used PBMCs. The chain recombines TRBV27 with TRBJ1-2, with 7 positions matching TRBD1. The CDR3 nucleotides read TGTGCCAGCAGAACAGGGGCCTATGGCTACACCTTC. This codes for CASRTGAYGYTF.